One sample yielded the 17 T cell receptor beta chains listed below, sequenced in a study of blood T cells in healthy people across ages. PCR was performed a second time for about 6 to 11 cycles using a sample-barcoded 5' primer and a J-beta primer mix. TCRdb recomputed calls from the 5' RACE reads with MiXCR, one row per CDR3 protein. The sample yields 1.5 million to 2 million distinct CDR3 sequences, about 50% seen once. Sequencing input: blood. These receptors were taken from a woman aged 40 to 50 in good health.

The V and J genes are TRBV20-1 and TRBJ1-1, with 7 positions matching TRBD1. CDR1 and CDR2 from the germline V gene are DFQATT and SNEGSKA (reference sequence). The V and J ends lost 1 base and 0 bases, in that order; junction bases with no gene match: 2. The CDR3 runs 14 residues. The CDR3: CSARVDRVNTEAFF. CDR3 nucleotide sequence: TGCAGTGCTAGAGTAGACAGGGTGAACACTGAAGCTTTCTTT.

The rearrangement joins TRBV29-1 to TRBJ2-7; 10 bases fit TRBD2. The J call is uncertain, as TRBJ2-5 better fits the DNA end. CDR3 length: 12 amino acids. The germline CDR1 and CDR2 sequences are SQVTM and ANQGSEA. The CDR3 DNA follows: TGCAGCGTTAGACTAGCGGGAGAGACCCAGTACTTC. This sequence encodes CSVRLAGETQYF.

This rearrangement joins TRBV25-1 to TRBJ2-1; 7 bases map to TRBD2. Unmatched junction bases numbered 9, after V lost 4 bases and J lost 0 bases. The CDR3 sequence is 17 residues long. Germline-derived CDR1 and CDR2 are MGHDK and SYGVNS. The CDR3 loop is CASSGGRTGGSYNEQFF. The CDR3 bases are TGTGCCAGCAGTGGTGGTAGGACGGGAGGCTCCTACAATGAGCAGTTCTTC.

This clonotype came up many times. The CDR3 spells CASSPGQGREQYF. CDR3 bases: TGTGCCAGCAGCCCCGGACAGGGCAGAGAGCAGTACTTC. This chain joins TRBV6-1 and TRBJ2-7; TRBD1 matches 8 bases. The CDR3 spans 13 residues. With 6 bases clipped from V and 7 bases from J, the junction kept 8 bases outside the gene matches. CDR1 is MNHNS, CDR2 SASEGT, per germline.

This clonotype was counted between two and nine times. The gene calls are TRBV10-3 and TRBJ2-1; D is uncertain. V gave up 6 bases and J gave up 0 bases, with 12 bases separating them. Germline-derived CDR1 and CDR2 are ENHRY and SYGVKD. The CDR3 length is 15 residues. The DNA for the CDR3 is TGTGCCATCAGGCCCTCTTTGGGCTCCTACAATGAGCAGTTCTTC. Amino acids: CAIRPSLGSYNEQFF.

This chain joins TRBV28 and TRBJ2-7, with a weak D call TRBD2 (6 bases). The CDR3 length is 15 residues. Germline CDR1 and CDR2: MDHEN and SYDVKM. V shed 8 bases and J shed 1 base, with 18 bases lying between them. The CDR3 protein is CASYSQGSGSYEQYF. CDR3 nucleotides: TGTGCCAGCTATTCCCAGGGTAGCGGATCCTACGAGCAGTACTTC.

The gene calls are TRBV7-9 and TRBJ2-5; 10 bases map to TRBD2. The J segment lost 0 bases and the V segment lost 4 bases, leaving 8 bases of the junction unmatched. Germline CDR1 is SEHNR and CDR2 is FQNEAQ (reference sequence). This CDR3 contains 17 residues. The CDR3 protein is CASSCPLGTSDQETQYF. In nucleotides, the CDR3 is TGTGCCAGCAGCTGCCCCTTGGGGACTAGCGACCAAGAGACCCAGTACTTC.

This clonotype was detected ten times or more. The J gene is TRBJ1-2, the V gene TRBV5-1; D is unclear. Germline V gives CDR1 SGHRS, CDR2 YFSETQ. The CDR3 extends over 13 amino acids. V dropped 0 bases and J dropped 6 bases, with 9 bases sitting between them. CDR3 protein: CASSLAEGDGYTF. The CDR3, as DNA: TGCGCCAGCAGCTTGGCCGAGGGAGATGGCTACACCTTC.

Here the CDR3 reads CASSYTRDRGPKNIQYF. Here the CDR3 DNA reads TGTGCCAGCAGTTACACCCGGGACAGGGGACCCAAAAACATTCAGTACTTC. The chain carries TRBV6-2 or TRBV6-3 and TRBJ2-4; 10 nucleotides align to TRBD1. The J segment lost 2 bases and the V segment lost 2 bases, leaving 6 bases of the junction unmatched. There are 17 residues in the CDR3. The germline gives CDR1 MNHEY, CDR2 SVGEGT.

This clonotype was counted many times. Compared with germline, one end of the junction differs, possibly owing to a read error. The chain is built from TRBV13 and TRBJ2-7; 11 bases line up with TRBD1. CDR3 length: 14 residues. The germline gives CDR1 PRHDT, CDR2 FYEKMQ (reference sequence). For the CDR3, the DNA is TGTGCCAGCAGCCTAGGACAGGGGGCCCACGAGCAGTACTTC. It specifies CASSLGQGAHEQYF.

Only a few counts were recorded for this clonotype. CDR3 nucleotides: TGTGCCAGCAGCTTAAGTTGGGGACAGGGGGCTAACACTGAAGCTTTCTTT. It codes for CASSLSWGQGANTEAFF. The chain links TRBV7-6 to TRBJ1-1; 12 positions agree with TRBD1. V trimming: 2 bases; J trimming: 2 bases; junction bases outside the gene matches: 6. The CDR3 has 17 amino acids. CDR1 and CDR2 from the germline V gene are SGHVS and FNYEAQ. Using reference TRBV7-6 and TRBJ1-1 for the parts outside the CDR3, the full variable domain is GAGVSQSPRYKVTKRGQDVALRCDPISGHVSLYWYRQALGQGPEFLTYFNYEAQQDKSGLPNDRFSAERPEGSISTLTIQRTEQRDSAMYRCASSLSWGQGANTEAFFGQGTRLTVV.

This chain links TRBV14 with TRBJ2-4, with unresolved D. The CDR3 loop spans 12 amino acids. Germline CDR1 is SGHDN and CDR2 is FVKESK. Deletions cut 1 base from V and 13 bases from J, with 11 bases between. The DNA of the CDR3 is TGTGCCAGCAGCCAAGCTGGGGTTGAGCAGTACTTC. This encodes CASSQAGVEQYF.

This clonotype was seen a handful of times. The CDR3 loop reads CASSQDFGAGVGNNQPQHF. In nucleotides, the CDR3 is TGCGCCAGCAGCCAAGATTTCGGGGCAGGGGTGGGTAACAATCAGCCCCAGCATTTT. The chain employs TRBV4-3 and TRBJ1-5, with D perhaps TRBD1 (6 bases). Between the trimmed V and J ends, which lost 0 bases and 3 bases, there was a span of 21 bases. Germline V gene sequence: CDR1 LGHNA, CDR2 YSLEER. This CDR3 has 19 amino acids.

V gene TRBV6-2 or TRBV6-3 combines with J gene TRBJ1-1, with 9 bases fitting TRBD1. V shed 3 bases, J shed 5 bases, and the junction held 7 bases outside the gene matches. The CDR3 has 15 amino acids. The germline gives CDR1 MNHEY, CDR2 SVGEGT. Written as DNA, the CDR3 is TGTGCCAGCAGTTATGCTGCACAGGGGGCGACTGAAGCTTTCTTT. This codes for CASSYAAQGATEAFF.

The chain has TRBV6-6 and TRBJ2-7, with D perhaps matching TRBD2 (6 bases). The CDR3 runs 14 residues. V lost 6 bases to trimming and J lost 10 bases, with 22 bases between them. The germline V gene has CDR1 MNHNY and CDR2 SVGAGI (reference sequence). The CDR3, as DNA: TGTGCCAGCAGCCCGGGACTCTCGGATGGGGCCCAGTACTTC. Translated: CASSPGLSDGAQYF.

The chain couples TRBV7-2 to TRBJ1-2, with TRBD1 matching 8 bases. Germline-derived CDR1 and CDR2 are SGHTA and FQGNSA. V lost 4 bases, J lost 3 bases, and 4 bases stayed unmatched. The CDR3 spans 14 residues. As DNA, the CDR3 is TGTGCCAGCAGCTCCCAGGGGGCTCACTATGGCTACACCTTC. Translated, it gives CASSSQGAHYGYTF.

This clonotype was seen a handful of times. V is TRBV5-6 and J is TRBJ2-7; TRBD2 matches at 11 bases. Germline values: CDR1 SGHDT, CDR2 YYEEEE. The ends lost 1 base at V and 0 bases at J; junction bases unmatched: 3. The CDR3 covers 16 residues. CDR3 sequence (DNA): TGTGCCAGCAGCTTGCGACTAGCGGGGATCTCCTACGAGCAGTACTTC. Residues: CASSLRLAGISYEQYF.